The clone carrying this T cell receptor (beta chain) was counted between two and nine times. The target antigen is unknown. From the 5' RACE reads, TCRdb called clonotypes with MiXCR, one entry per CDR3 protein. The sample yields 220,000 or so distinct CDR3 sequences, around 20% seen once. These data belong to a study of CD8 T cells in ankylosing spondylitis. Notes on the study in general: About 8 highly homologous variants made up a TCR beta motif, and this motif appeared characteristic of ankylosing spondylitis blood. Clones linked to the disease showed a CD8+ phenotype. They occurred at relatively low frequencies in peripheral blood. As reported, disease-linked clones showed significant enrichment in matched ankylosing spondylitis synovial fluid.

Trimming took 4 bases from V and 4 from J, leaving 10 bases between them. The CDR3 runs 14 residues. The germline V gene has CDR1 MNHEY and CDR2 SMNVEV (reference sequence). This receptor was taken from a male donor with ankylosing spondylitis. The V call is TRBV27, the J call TRBJ2-2, with unresolved D. Input material: blood, either unsorted or a sorted T cell fraction (not recorded which). CDR3 loop: CASSSSYLTGELFF. In DNA, the CDR3 is TGTGCCAGCAGTTCCAGCTATCTCACCGGGGAGCTGTTTTTT.